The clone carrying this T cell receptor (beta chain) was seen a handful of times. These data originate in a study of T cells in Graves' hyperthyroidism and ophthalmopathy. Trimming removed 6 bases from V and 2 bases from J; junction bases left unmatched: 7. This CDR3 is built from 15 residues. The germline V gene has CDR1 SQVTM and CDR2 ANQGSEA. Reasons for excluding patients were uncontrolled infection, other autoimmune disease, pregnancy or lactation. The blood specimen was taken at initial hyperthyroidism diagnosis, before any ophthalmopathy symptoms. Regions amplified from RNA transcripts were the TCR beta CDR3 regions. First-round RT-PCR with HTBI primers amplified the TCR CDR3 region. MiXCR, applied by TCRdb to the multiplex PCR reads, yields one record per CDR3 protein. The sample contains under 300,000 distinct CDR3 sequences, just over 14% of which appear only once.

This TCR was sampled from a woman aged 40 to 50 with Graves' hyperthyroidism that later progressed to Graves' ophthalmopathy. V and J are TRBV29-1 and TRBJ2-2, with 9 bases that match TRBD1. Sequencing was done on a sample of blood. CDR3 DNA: TGCAGCGTCTTATGGACAGGGGCTAACACCGGGGAGCTGTTTTTT. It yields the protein CSVLWTGANTGELFF.